This TCR beta chain was observed in a study of blood T cell repertoires in COVID-19. In the original workflow: Amplifying reference gene primers gave estimates of nucleated cell counts. Profiled with immunoSEQ multiplex PCR; TCRdb holds only in-frame clones, not every one. For V, J and clone size, that table is used; D and trimming come from the DNA. The data show about 150,000 clones, 80% seen once. In germline, CDR1 is SGHTA, CDR2 FQGNSA. The CDR3 has 15 residues. The V gene lost 5 bases and the J gene lost 5 bases, with 16 bases spanning the gap. Sequencing was performed on peripheral blood. The clonotype comes from a man aged 55 to 70 with acute or convalescent COVID-19. The chain recombines TRBV7-2 with TRBJ2-1; D unresolved. Here the CDR3 DNA reads TGTGCCAGCAGCGTAGGCAGCACGGGTCACAATGAGCAGTTCTTC. It yields the protein CASSVGSTGHNEQFF.